This T cell receptor beta chain stems from a study of T cell repertoires in aging, cancer and after chemotherapy. Study context: Patients with glioblastoma brain tumors were sampled before and after temozolomide-based therapy. The whole study produced a dataset of several million TCR reads. Study-level findings and limits: Untreated cancer patients had significantly lower blood TCR diversity than age-matched healthy donors. In healthy donors, age-related TCR diversity loss mainly reflected lost richness.

Amplification of TCR beta used genomic DNA extracted from peripheral blood. There are a few counts of this clonotype. The target antigen is unknown. Multiplex touch-down PCR with TRB-A/B primers amplified rearranged V-D-J TRB sequences. TCRdb analysed the multiplex PCR reads with MiXCR anew, one entry per CDR3 protein. The sample lists about 220 distinct CDR3 sequences, approximately 67% seen once, with approximately 74% in the top ten. The CDR3 covers 14 residues. V dropped 1 base and J dropped 3; count of bases not matched to a gene: 3. CDR1 and CDR2 (germline): SGHRS, YFSETQ. The sequencing sample was made of blood. The chain uses TRBV5-1 and TRBJ2-7, with 8 bases fitting TRBD1. This TCR derives from a human donor with a solid tumor. CDR3 sequence: CASSLTTGVYEQYF. The CDR3 DNA is TGCGCCAGCAGCTTGACGACAGGGGTCTACGAGCAGTACTTC. The whole variable domain, filled in from reference TRBV5-1 and TRBJ2-7, reads KAGVTQTPRYLIKTRGQQVTLSCSPISGHRSVSWYQQTPGQGLQFLFEYFSETQRNKGNFPGRFSGRQFSNSRSEMNVSTLELGDSALYLCASSLTTGVYEQYFGPGTRLTVT.